This T cell receptor beta chain was profiled in a study of CD8 T cells in ankylosing spondylitis. TCRdb used MiXCR to reprocess the 5' RACE reads, holding one entry per CDR3 protein. The sample records about 250,000 distinct CDR3 sequences, roughly a quarter being singletons. The V end lost 4 bases, the J end lost 2 bases, and 9 bases lay between the germline ends. The CDR3 totals 14 residues. This clonotype was recorded at least ten times. The receptor was isolated from a male donor with ankylosing spondylitis or in good health (not recorded which). Sequenced input: blood, either unsorted or a sorted T cell fraction (not recorded which). The chain joins TRBV12-3 or TRBV12-4 to TRBJ1-5; D is ambiguous. The CDR3 loop reads CASSWRTGNQPQHF. The CDR3 DNA is TGTGCCAGCAGTTGGAGGACCGGCAATCAGCCCCAGCATTTT.